A selection of T cell receptor beta chains follows, all from one sample in a study of blood T cell repertoires in COVID-19. Produced via immunoSEQ multiplex PCR; TCRdb's table is partial and in-frame only. The repertoire has under 100,000 clones, around 80% of them found once; the top ten carry roughly 36%. Material for sequencing was peripheral blood. The source of these receptors is a man aged 60 to 75 with COVID-19, enrolled during active disease. Both conserved end residues are part of each CDR3. D genes are given only for firm matches. Only part of the rows carry a size: once, few, many, or a class if the clone is expanded.

V gene: TRBV7-6
D gene: .
clone size: .
J gene: TRBJ2-2
CDR3 DNA: TGTGCCAGCAGCTTGAGGTCCGGGACAAACGGGGCCGGGGAGCTGTTTTTT
CDR3 protein: CASSLRSGTNGAGELFF

V gene: TRBV5-1
D gene: TRBD1
clone size: .
J gene: TRBJ2-5
CDR3 DNA: TGCGCCAGCAGCTCGCGGACAGGGTTTGAAGAGACCCAGTACTTC
CDR3 protein: CASSSRTGFEETQYF

V gene: TRBV11-2
D gene: .
clone size: .
J gene: TRBJ1-2
CDR3 DNA: TGTGCCAGCAGCCCCGCTCAGACAGTCTATGGCTACACCTTC
CDR3 protein: CASSPAQTVYGYTF

V gene: TRBV5-1
D gene: .
clone size: .
J gene: TRBJ1-2
CDR3 DNA: TGCGCCAGCAGTCAGGCCGCTAACTATGGCTACACCTTC
CDR3 protein: CASSQAANYGYTF

V gene: TRBV7-9
D gene: .
clone size: .
J gene: TRBJ1-2
CDR3 DNA: TGTGCCAGCAGCTTAGAAACGACAAATCCTTATGGCTACACCTTC
CDR3 protein: CASSLETTNPYGYTF

V gene: TRBV5-1
D gene: TRBD1
clone size: .
J gene: TRBJ1-2
CDR3 DNA: TGCGCCAGCAGCCGCGAGGGGGCAGGGGGCTACACCTTC
CDR3 protein: CASSREGAGGYTF

V gene: TRBV6-7
D gene: .
clone size: .
J gene: TRBJ2-2
CDR3 DNA: TGTGCCAGCACCAAACTAAAACCCCGGCACGGGGAGCTGTTTTTT
CDR3 protein: CASTKLKPRHGELFF

V gene: TRBV5-1
D gene: .
clone size: .
J gene: TRBJ2-5
CDR3 DNA: TGCGCCAGCAGCCAGACTCAAGAGACCCAGTACTTC
CDR3 protein: CASSQTQETQYF

V gene: TRBV7-9
D gene: .
clone size: .
J gene: TRBJ2-7
CDR3 DNA: TGTGCCAGCAGCTCACAGGGAGTTTACTACGAGCAGTACTTC
CDR3 protein: CASSSQGVYYEQYF

V gene: TRBV27
D gene: TRBD1
clone size: many
J gene: TRBJ1-2
CDR3 DNA: TGTGCCAGCAGTTTTTCCCTGACAGGGGGCAGGGGCTATGGCTACACCTTC
CDR3 protein: CASSFSLTGGRGYGYTF

V gene: TRBV20-1
D gene: TRBD1
clone size: .
J gene: TRBJ2-1
CDR3 DNA: TGCAGTGCTTACAGGGGCAATGAGCAGTTCTTC
CDR3 protein: CSAYRGNEQFF

V gene: TRBV5-1
D gene: .
clone size: once
J gene: TRBJ1-4
CDR3 DNA: TGCGCCAGCAGCTTGCAGGGTAATGAAAAACTGTTTTTT
CDR3 protein: CASSLQGNEKLFF

V gene: TRBV7-9
D gene: .
clone size: .
J gene: TRBJ1-2
CDR3 DNA: TGTGCCAGCAGCTTAGTACTGGGGGCCTCTGGCTACACCTTC
CDR3 protein: CASSLVLGASGYTF

V gene: TRBV7-9
D gene: .
clone size: .
J gene: TRBJ2-2
CDR3 DNA: TGTGCCAGCAGCTATAACTTAGATTCGACCGGGGAGCTGTTTTTT
CDR3 protein: CASSYNLDSTGELFF

V gene: TRBV9
D gene: .
clone size: .
J gene: TRBJ1-5
CDR3 DNA: TGTGCCAGCAGCCCAGACAGAAATAGCAATCAGCCCCAGCATTTT
CDR3 protein: CASSPDRNSNQPQHF

V gene: TRBV5-4
D gene: .
clone size: .
J gene: TRBJ1-1
CDR3 DNA: TGTGCCAGCAGCCAGGGATATGAAGCTTTCTTT
CDR3 protein: CASSQGYEAFF

V gene: TRBV14
D gene: TRBD1
clone size: .
J gene: TRBJ1-1
CDR3 DNA: TGTGCCAGCAGCCAAGAGACAGGGGAAGCTTTCTTT
CDR3 protein: CASSQETGEAFF

V gene: TRBV9
D gene: TRBD1
clone size: few
J gene: TRBJ2-1
CDR3 DNA: TGTGCCAGCAGCTTTACAACAGGGGTGTTAAGCAATGAGCAGTTCTTC
CDR3 protein: CASSFTTGVLSNEQFF

V gene: TRBV4-3
D gene: TRBD1
clone size: once
J gene: TRBJ2-5
CDR3 DNA: TGCGCCGGTCGCTGGGACAGGGGACAAGAGACCCAGTACTTC
CDR3 protein: CAGRWDRGQETQYF

V gene: TRBV15
D gene: TRBD2
clone size: few
J gene: TRBJ2-3
CDR3 DNA: TGTGCCACCTCTACCTTAGCGGGGGAGATAGATACGCAGTATTTT
CDR3 protein: CATSTLAGEIDTQYF

V gene: TRBV7-2
D gene: TRBD2
clone size: .
J gene: TRBJ2-5
CDR3 DNA: TGTGCCAGCAGCTTTAACCCTAGCGGGAGTAGGCAAGAGACCCAGTACTTC
CDR3 protein: CASSFNPSGSRQETQYF

V gene: TRBV6-4
D gene: .
clone size: .
J gene: TRBJ2-7
CDR3 DNA: TGTGCCAGCAGTGACTCCCCGGGACAACGGCAGTACTTC
CDR3 protein: CASSDSPGQRQYF

V gene: TRBV10-3
D gene: .
clone size: few
J gene: TRBJ1-2
CDR3 DNA: TGTGCCATCAGTGATGACACCTATGGCTACACCTTC
CDR3 protein: CAISDDTYGYTF

V gene: TRBV5-1
D gene: TRBD1
clone size: .
J gene: TRBJ2-4
CDR3 DNA: TGCGCCAGCAGCTCCACGCCAGGGGGCGCAGACATTCAGTACTTC
CDR3 protein: CASSSTPGGADIQYF

V gene: TRBV29-1
D gene: TRBD1
clone size: once
J gene: TRBJ2-2
CDR3 DNA: TGCAGCGCGCAAACAGGGGGTGGGAACACCGGGGAGCTGTTTTTT
CDR3 protein: CSAQTGGGNTGELFF

V gene: TRBV30
D gene: TRBD1
clone size: .
J gene: TRBJ1-2
CDR3 DNA: TGTGCCGGGCCCGGGACAGGGGGCGCAGCTAACTATGGCTACACCTTC
CDR3 protein: CAGPGTGGAANYGYTF

V gene: TRBV18
D gene: TRBD1
clone size: .
J gene: TRBJ1-1
CDR3 DNA: TGTGCCAGCTCACCGACGGGACAGGTGGACACTGAAGCTTTCTTT
CDR3 protein: CASSPTGQVDTEAFF

V gene: TRBV2
D gene: .
clone size: .
J gene: TRBJ2-7
CDR3 DNA: TGTGCCAGCAACTCGTACTACGAGCAGTACTTC
CDR3 protein: CASNSYYEQYF

V gene: TRBV11-2
D gene: .
clone size: once
J gene: TRBJ1-4
CDR3 DNA: TGTGCCAGCAGCCCTGGGCGAATCAATGAAAAACTGTTTTTT
CDR3 protein: CASSPGRINEKLFF

V gene: TRBV9
D gene: TRBD1
clone size: .
J gene: TRBJ1-2
CDR3 DNA: TGTGCCAGCAGCGTAGGGGCGACAGGGGGTTATGGCTACACCTTC
CDR3 protein: CASSVGATGGYGYTF

V gene: TRBV5-4
D gene: TRBD1
clone size: .
J gene: TRBJ1-2
CDR3 DNA: TGTGCCAGCAGCTCTTCCCCTTTACAGGGGCTCTATGGCTACACCTTC
CDR3 protein: CASSSSPLQGLYGYTF

V gene: TRBV27
D gene: TRBD1
clone size: .
J gene: TRBJ1-1
CDR3 DNA: TGTGCCAGCAGACGACAGGGTGAAGCTTTCTTT
CDR3 protein: CASRRQGEAFF